This T cell receptor (beta chain) was recorded in a study of CD8 T cells in Susac syndrome. V dropped 3 bases and J dropped 9; count of bases not matched to a gene: 6. The CDR3 is 13 amino acids. The RNA input was about 0.5 to 1 ug, and it was reverse transcribed with random hexamers. It was immunoSEQ multiplex PCR that amplified TCR beta CDR3 across 54 Vbeta and 13 Jbeta. TCRdb itself ran the immunoSEQ multiplex PCR reads through MiXCR, one entry per CDR3 protein. This sample carries 150,000 to 200,000 distinct CDR3 sequences, around 94% of them seen once, and the ten largest clones take 0.11% to 0.15%. In blood CD8+ and CD4+ T cells, TCR beta underwent sequencing.

The chain is built from TRBV12-3 or TRBV12-4 and TRBJ2-7, with 9 bases that match TRBD1. The receptor was isolated from a human donor in good health. The sequenced sample was CD4+ T cells from PBMCs. The CDR3 protein is CASSFGQGIGQYF. In DNA form, the CDR3 reads TGTGCCAGCAGTTTTGGACAGGGGATCGGGCAGTACTTC.